This T cell receptor beta chain was documented in a study of T cells in Graves' hyperthyroidism and ophthalmopathy. Whole-study context: Peripheral blood was obtained at initial diagnosis, preceding any treatment.

Amplified TCR beta CDR3 regions derived from RNA transcripts. Carried out on the TCR CDR3, a first-round RT-PCR used the HTBI primer set. MiXCR was run by TCRdb on the multiplex PCR reads, yielding one entry per CDR3 protein. The profile shows under 600,000 distinct CDR3 sequences, more than 15% of them singletons. Germline CDR1 is SGHNT and CDR2 is YYREEE (reference sequence). The CDR3 runs 15 residues. Unmatched junction bases numbered 12, after V lost 2 bases and J lost 9 bases. Diagnoses used clinical symptoms, serum thyroxine and TRAb, thyroid ultrasound and orbital computed tomography. Remarks on this clonotype: What it binds is not known.

Study-wide findings and caveats: The blood repertoire included most of the expanded thyroid clonotypes above 0.001. For ophthalmopathy, model prediction preceded onset by a median 6.5 months.

This chain uses TRBV5-4 with TRBJ2-3, with 7 bases fitting TRBD2. Material: blood. This TCR came from a woman in her forties with Graves' ophthalmopathy. CDR3 amino acids: CASSFLAANSGTQYF. CDR3 nucleotide sequence: TGTGCCAGCAGCTTTCTAGCGGCAAATTCAGGGACGCAGTATTTT.